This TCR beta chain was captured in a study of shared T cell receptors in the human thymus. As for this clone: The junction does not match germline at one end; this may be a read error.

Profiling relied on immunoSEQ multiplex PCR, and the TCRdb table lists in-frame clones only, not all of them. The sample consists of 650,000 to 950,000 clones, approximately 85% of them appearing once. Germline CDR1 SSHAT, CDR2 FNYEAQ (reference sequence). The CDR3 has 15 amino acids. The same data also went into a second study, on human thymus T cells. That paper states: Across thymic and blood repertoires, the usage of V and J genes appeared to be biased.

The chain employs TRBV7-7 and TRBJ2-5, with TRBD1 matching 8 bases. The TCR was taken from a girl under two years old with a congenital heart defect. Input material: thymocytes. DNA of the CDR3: TGTGCTAGCAGCCCGCGGGACAGGCCGAAAGAGACCCAGTACTTC. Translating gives CASSPRDRPKETQYF.